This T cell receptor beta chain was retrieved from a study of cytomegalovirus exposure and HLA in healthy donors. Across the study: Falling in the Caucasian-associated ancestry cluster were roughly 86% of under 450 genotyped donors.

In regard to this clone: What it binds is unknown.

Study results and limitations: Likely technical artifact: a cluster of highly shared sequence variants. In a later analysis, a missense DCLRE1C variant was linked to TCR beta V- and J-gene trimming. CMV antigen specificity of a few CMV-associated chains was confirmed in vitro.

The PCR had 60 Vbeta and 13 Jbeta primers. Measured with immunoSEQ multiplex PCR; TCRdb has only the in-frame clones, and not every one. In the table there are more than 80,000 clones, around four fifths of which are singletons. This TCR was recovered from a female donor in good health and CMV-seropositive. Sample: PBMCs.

Here the CDR3 DNA reads TGTGCCAGCAGTGAAAACAGGAACACTGAAGCTTTCTTT. Its protein product is CASSENRNTEAFF. The chain has TRBV6-1 and TRBJ1-1; D gene unclear. V lost 2 bases and J 1 base, leaving 5 bases between the germline ends. CDR3 length: 13 amino acids. Germline V gene sequence: CDR1 MNHNS, CDR2 SASEGT.